Listed below are T cell receptor beta chains from one sample, sequenced in a study of Ad26.COV2.S vaccination and SARS-CoV-2 variants. Only in-frame clones appear in the TCRdb table, and some are missing; sequencing was by immunoSEQ multiplex PCR. Among 300,000 to 400,000 clones, around 87% were seen once, and the ten largest hold 3.4%. The sequencing here drew on peripheral blood, taken in a trial of Ad26.COV2.S vaccine versus placebo. The receptor set was obtained from a person aged 18 to 59 who received the Ad26.COV2.S COVID-19 vaccine or a placebo. Both conserved end residues are part of each CDR3. D genes are given only for firm matches. Only part of the rows carry a size: once, few, many, or a class if the clone is expanded.

v_call	j_call	clone_size	d_call	cdr3_nt	cdr3_aa
TRBV6-5	TRBJ1-4	-	TRBD1	TGTGCCAGCAGTTTTGGGGAGGGGGCAAGTGAAAAACTGTTTTTT	CASSFGEGASEKLFF
TRBV12-5	TRBJ2-7	once	-	TGTGCTAGTGGTCCCCGTGACGGAACCTACGAGCAGTACTTC	CASGPRDGTYEQYF
TRBV18	TRBJ2-7	-	-	TGTGCCAGCTCACCGGGGGGGCCTTCCTACGAGCAGTACTTC	CASSPGGPSYEQYF
TRBV14	TRBJ1-6	-	TRBD1	TGTGCCAGCAGCCAATCGACAGGGCTTTATAATTCACCCCTCCACTTT	CASSQSTGLYNSPLHF
TRBV29-1	TRBJ2-2	-	TRBD2	TGCAGCGTTGTGATGCGGGGGGTCGCCGGGGAGCTGTTTTTT	CSVVMRGVAGELFF
TRBV10-1	TRBJ1-2	-	-	TGCGCCAGCAAGAGGCGGGGTTCCTATGGCTACACCTTC	CASKRRGSYGYTF
TRBV5-1	TRBJ2-7	-	TRBD1	TGCGCCAGCAGCTTGGGACAGGGTTCCGAGCAGTACTTC	CASSLGQGSEQYF
TRBV5-1	TRBJ2-5	-	-	TGCGCCAGCAGCTTAGGGTCAACAAGGGGAGAGACCCAGTACTTC	CASSLGSTRGETQYF
TRBV7-2	TRBJ2-3	-	-	TGTGCCAGCAGCTTAGAGAGTAGCCGATCGACTTTTGATACGCAGTATTTT	CASSLESSRSTFDTQYF
TRBV6-2/TRBV6-3	TRBJ2-7	-	-	TGTGCCAGCAGCCCCCTTTTATGGGGAGGTAAGGACTACGAGCAGTACTTC	CASSPLLWGGKDYEQYF
TRBV27	TRBJ1-6	-	-	TGTGCCAGCAGTACTTTGTTCCCCTCCGAGACAGGATTCCCGAGGCATAATTCACCCCTCCACTTT	CASSTLFPSETGFPRHNSPLHF
TRBV7-9	TRBJ2-1	-	TRBD2	TGTGCCAGCAGCCGACGCGACAATCGGGGGGATGAGCAGTTCTTC	CASSRRDNRGDEQFF
TRBV12-5	TRBJ2-5	-	TRBD2	TGTGCTAGTGGTTTGGCCCTTACGACTAGCGGGGAAGAGACCCAGTACTTC	CASGLALTTSGEETQYF
TRBV3-1/TRBV3-2	TRBJ1-2	-	-	TGTGCCAGCAGCCAAGACAGACAGCTCTATGGCTACACCTTC	CASSQDRQLYGYTF
TRBV7-6	TRBJ2-2	-	-	TGTGCCAGCAGCTTTATTACCGGGGAGCTGTTTTTT	CASSFITGELFF
TRBV18	TRBJ2-2	-	-	TGTGCCAGCTCACCACGGGGTTCGAACACCGGGGAGCTGTTTTTT	CASSPRGSNTGELFF
TRBV12-5	TRBJ2-7	-	TRBD1	TGTGCTAGTGGTTTGGGCGTGGGACAGGGGGTTTTTGACGAGCAGTACTTC	CASGLGVGQGVFDEQYF
TRBV9	TRBJ2-7	-	-	TGTGCCAGCAGCGTAGACTTCTCGGCCTCCTACGAGCAGTACTTC	CASSVDFSASYEQYF
TRBV10-3	TRBJ1-2	-	-	TGTGCCACGGGGGGCTCTAACTATGGCTACACCTTC	CATGGSNYGYTF
TRBV4-3	TRBJ1-5	-	-	TGCGCCAGCAGCCAAGGTGCCAGGGGTAGCAATCAGCCCCAGCATTTT	CASSQGARGSNQPQHF
TRBV14	TRBJ2-1	once	TRBD2	TGTGCCAGCAGCTATAGCGGGGGGTACAACAATGAGCAGTTCTTC	CASSYSGGYNNEQFF
TRBV7-9	TRBJ1-1	-	-	TGTGCCAGCAGCCGGGACCGAGACACTGAAGCTTTCTTT	CASSRDRDTEAFF
TRBV3-1/TRBV3-2	TRBJ2-3	-	-	TGTGCCAGCAGCCAAGGGCAGGGTATCACAGATACGCAGTATTTT	CASSQGQGITDTQYF
TRBV7-3	TRBJ2-2	-	TRBD2	TGTGCCAGCAGCTTGGGTCTGCGGGGGGCGGATGAGGAGCTGTTTTTT	CASSLGLRGADEELFF
TRBV4-1	TRBJ1-6	few	TRBD1	TGCGCCAGCAGCCCCGGGCAGGGGGGTAATTCACCCCTCCACTTT	CASSPGQGGNSPLHF
TRBV6-2/TRBV6-3	TRBJ2-5	-	TRBD1	TGTGCCAGCAGTGACAGGGTGGGGTCCCAGTACTTC	CASSDRVGSQYF
TRBV11-2	TRBJ2-1	-	TRBD2	TGTGCCAGCAGCACCCGACTAGCGGGGCCACGGGATGAGCAGTTCTTC	CASSTRLAGPRDEQFF
TRBV10-3	TRBJ2-1	-	-	TGTGCTTGCGTCGGGGAGTCCTACAATGAGCAGTTCTTC	CACVGESYNEQFF
TRBV27	TRBJ1-1	-	-	TGTGCCAGCAGTTTAGTCAGGGCTAACACTGAAGCTTTCTTT	CASSLVRANTEAFF
TRBV6-1	TRBJ2-7	-	-	TGTGCCAGCAGTGAAAGGTACTACGAGCAGTACTTC	CASSERYYEQYF
TRBV11-3	TRBJ2-2	-	-	TGTGCCAGCAGTCAGGGGATCACCGGGGAGCTGTTTTTT	CASSQGITGELFF
TRBV6-2/TRBV6-3	TRBJ2-2	-	-	TGTGCCAGCAGCTACTGGGCCGGGACGGTGAACACCGGGGAGCTGTTTTTT	CASSYWAGTVNTGELFF
TRBV6-5	TRBJ1-3	-	TRBD1	TGTGCCAGCAGTACCCGGGACAGGGCTGGAAACACCATATATTTT	CASSTRDRAGNTIYF
TRBV6-5	TRBJ1-5	-	-	TGTGCCAGCAATACTAATATCGGTAGCAATCAGCCCCAGCATTTT	CASNTNIGSNQPQHF
TRBV19	TRBJ2-2	-	-	TGTGCCAGTAATGCCGGGACTCCCTACACCGGGGAGCTGTTTTTT	CASNAGTPYTGELFF
TRBV7-2	TRBJ2-7	-	-	TGTGCCAGCAGCTTAGGGCCCAGGGGCTCCTACGAGCAGTACTTC	CASSLGPRGSYEQYF
TRBV9	TRBJ1-2	-	-	TGTGCCAGCAGCGTCCCCTTGACAGGCCCGAACTATGGCTACACCTTC	CASSVPLTGPNYGYTF
TRBV2	TRBJ2-5	-	TRBD2	TGTGCCAGCACTGCTCGGACTAGCGACCAAGAGACCCAGTACTTC	CASTARTSDQETQYF